Given below is one T cell receptor (beta chain) in context. The antigen remains undetermined. The data are from a study of shared clonotypes between healthy human individuals. Study-wide results and caveats: Estimated clonotype richness was generally higher in naive than memory subsets.

Naive CD4+ cells were CD45RA-selected; the remaining cells were memory. Sequenced by immunoSEQ multiplex PCR; TCRdb stores in-frame clones only, minus some. The sample records roughly 2.2 million clones, 80% to 95% being singletons. V lost 0 bases and J lost 5, with 18 bases in between. Germline values: CDR1 SGHRS, CDR2 YFSETQ. The CDR3 has 17 amino acids. The sequence was obtained from a man younger than 35 in good health. Some clones in this sample may be carry-over from other donors' samples. The chain joins TRBV5-1 to TRBJ2-1; D possibly corresponds to TRBD1 (5 bases). The source material was naive CD4+ T cells from PBMCs. Subset of the sample: CD45RA+ positively selected. CDR3 protein: CASSLAAGPPQDNEQFF. The CDR3 DNA sequence: TGCGCCAGCAGCTTGGCGGCAGGGCCGCCGCAAGACAATGAGCAGTTCTTC.